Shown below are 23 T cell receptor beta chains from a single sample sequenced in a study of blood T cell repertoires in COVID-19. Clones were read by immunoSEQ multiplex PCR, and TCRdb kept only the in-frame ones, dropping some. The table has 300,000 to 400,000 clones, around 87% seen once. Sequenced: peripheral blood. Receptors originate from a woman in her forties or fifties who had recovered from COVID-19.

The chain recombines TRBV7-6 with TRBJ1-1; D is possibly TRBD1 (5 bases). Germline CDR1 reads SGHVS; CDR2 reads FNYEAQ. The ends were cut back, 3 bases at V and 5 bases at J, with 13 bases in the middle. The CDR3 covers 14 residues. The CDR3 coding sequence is TGTGCCAGCAGCTTCATGACAGACGGGACTGAAGCTTTCTTT. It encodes CASSFMTDGTEAFF. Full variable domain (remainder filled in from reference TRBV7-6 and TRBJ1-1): GAGVSQSPRYKVTKRGQDVALRCDPISGHVSLYWYRQALGQGPEFLTYFNYEAQQDKSGLPNDRFSAERPEGSISTLTIQRTEQRDSAMYRCASSFMTDGTEAFFGQGTRLTVV.

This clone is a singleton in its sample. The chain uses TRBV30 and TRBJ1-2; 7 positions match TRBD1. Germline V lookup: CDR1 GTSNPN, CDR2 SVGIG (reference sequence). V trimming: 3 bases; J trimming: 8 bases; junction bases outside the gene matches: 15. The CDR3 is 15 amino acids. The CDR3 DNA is TGTGCCTGGAGCCCTTCCCGGACAGGACTGAGGGGCTACACCTTC. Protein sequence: CAWSPSRTGLRGYTF.

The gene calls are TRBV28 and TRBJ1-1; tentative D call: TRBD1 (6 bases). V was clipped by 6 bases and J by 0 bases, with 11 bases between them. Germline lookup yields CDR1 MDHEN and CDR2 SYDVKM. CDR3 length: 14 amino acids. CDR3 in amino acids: CASRPGQLNTEAFF. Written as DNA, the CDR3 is TGTGCCAGCAGACCTGGACAGTTGAACACTGAAGCTTTCTTT.

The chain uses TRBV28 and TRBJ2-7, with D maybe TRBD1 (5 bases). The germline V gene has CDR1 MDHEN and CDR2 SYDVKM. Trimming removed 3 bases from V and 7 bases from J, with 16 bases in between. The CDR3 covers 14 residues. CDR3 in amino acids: CASSFGAGLREQYF. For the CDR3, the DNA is TGTGCCAGCAGTTTTGGGGCAGGGTTGCGGGAGCAGTACTTC.

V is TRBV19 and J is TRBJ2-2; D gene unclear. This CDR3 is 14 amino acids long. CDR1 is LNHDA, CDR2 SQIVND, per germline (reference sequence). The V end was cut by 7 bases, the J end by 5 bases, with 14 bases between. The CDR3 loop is CASMRNGGTGELFF. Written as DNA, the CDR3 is TGTGCCAGTATGAGGAATGGTGGAACCGGGGAGCTGTTTTTT.

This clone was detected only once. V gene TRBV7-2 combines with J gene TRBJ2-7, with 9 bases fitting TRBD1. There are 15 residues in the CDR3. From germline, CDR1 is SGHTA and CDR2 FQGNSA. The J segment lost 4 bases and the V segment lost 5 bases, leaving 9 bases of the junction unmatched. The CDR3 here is CASSRPGQGRYEQYF. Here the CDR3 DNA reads TGTGCCAGCAGCCGCCCCGGACAGGGGAGATACGAGCAGTACTTC. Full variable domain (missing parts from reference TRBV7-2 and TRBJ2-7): GAGVSQSPSNKVTEKGKDVELRCDPISGHTALYWYRQSLGQGLEFLIYFQGNSAPDKSGLPSDRFSAERTGGSVSTLTIQRTQQEDSAVYLCASSRPGQGRYEQYFGPGTRLTVT.

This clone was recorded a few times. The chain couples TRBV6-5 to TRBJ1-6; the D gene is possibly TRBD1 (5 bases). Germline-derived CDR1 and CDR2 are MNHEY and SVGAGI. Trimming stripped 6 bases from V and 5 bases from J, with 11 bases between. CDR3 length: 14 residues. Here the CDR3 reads CASRLGADNSPLHF. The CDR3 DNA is TGTGCCAGCAGATTAGGGGCCGATAATTCACCCCTCCACTTT.

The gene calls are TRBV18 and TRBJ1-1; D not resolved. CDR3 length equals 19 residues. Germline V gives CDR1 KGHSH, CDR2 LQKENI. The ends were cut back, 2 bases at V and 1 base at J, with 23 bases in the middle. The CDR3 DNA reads TGTGCCAGCTCACCATTGTCCCCCACAGCATCTTTAGGGAACACTGAAGCTTTCTTT. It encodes CASSPLSPTASLGNTEAFF.

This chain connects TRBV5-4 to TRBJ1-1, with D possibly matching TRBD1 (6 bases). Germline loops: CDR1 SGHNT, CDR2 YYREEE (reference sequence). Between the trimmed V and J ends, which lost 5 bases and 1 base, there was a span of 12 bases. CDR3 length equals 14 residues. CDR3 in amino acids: CASRSGTRNTEAFF. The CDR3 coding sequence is TGTGCCAGCAGAAGCGGGACAAGGAACACTGAAGCTTTCTTT.

The CDR3 sequence is CASSLNTNQPQHF. The CDR3 nucleotides read TGTGCCAGCAGCTTAAACACCAATCAGCCCCAGCATTTT. V and J are TRBV11-2 and TRBJ1-5; D ambiguous. V was trimmed by 2 bases and J by 3 bases, leaving 5 bases between them. The CDR3 sequence is 13 residues long. Germline CDR1 SGHAT, CDR2 FQNNGV.

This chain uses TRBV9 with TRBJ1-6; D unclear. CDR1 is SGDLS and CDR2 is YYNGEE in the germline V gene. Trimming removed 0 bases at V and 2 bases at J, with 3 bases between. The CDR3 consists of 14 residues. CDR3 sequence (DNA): TGTGCCAGCAGCGTAGCAGCCTATAATTCACCCCTCCACTTT. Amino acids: CASSVAAYNSPLHF.

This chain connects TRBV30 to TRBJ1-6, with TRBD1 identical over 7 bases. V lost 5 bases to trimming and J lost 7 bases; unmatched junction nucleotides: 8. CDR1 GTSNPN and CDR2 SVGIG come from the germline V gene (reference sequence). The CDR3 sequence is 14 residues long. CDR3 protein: CAWGPTGFNSPLHF. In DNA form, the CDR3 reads TGTGCCTGGGGCCCGACAGGGTTCAATTCACCCCTCCACTTT.

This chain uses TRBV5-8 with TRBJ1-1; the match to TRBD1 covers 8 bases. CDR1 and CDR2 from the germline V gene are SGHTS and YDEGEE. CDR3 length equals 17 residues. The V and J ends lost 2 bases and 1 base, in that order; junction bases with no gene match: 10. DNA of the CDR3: TGTGCCAGCAGCTTCTATTGGGCAGGGGGCCGGAACACTGAAGCTTTCTTT. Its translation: CASSFYWAGGRNTEAFF.

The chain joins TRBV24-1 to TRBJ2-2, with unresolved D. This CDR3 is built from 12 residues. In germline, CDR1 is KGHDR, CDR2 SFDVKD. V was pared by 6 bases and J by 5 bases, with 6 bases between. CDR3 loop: CATSRVTGELFF. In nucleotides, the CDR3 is TGTGCCACCAGTCGGGTTACCGGGGAGCTGTTTTTT.

CDR3 protein: CASSQGFGPGKTGELFF. CDR3 sequence (DNA): TGTGCCAGCAGCCAAGGATTTGGGCCAGGGAAGACCGGGGAGCTGTTTTTT. V gene TRBV3-1 (or the pseudogene TRBV3-2) combines with J gene TRBJ2-2, with TRBD1 as a possible D gene (5 bases). This CDR3 has 17 residues. Germline CDR1 LGHDT, CDR2 YNNKEL (reference sequence). V gave up 1 base and J gave up 5 bases, with 17 bases separating them.

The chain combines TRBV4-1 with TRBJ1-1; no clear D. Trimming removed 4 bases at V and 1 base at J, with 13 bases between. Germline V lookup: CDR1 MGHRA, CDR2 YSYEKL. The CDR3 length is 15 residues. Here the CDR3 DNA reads TGCGCCAGCAGCCTGAGAGACATCACGAACACTGAAGCTTTCTTT. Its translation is CASSLRDITNTEAFF.

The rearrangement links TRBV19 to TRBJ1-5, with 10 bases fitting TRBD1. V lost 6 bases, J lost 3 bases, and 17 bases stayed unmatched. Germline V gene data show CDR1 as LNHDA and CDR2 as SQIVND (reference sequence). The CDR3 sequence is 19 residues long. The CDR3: CASRNLLTGGQTFNQPQHF. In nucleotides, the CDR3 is TGTGCCAGTAGGAATCTTTTGACAGGGGGCCAAACATTCAATCAGCCCCAGCATTTT.

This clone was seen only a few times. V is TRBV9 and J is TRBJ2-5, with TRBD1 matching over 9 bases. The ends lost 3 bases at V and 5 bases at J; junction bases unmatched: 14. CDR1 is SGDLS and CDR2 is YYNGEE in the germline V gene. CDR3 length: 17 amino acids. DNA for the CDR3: TGTGCCAGCAGCGCGTCTGGGACAGGGAGAGGGTATGAGACCCAGTACTTC. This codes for CASSASGTGRGYETQYF.

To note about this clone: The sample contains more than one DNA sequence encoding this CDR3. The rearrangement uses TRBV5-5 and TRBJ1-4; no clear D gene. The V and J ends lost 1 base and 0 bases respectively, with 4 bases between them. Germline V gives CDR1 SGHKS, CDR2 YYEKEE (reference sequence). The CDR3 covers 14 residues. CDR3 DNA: TGTGCCAGCAGCTTGCGAGCAACTAATGAAAAACTGTTTTTT. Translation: CASSLRATNEKLFF.

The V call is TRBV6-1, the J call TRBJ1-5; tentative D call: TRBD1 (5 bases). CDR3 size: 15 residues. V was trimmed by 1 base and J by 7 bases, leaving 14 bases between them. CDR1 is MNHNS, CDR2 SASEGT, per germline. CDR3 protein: CASSEVRGAEQPQHF. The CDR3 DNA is TGTGCCAGCAGTGAAGTCCGCGGGGCGGAACAGCCCCAGCATTTT.

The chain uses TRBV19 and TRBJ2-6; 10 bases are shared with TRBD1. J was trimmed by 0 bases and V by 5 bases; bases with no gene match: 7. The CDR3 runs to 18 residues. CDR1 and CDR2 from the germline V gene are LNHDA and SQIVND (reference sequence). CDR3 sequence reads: CASSQRQGAPSGANVLTF. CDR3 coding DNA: TGTGCCAGTAGTCAACGACAGGGGGCTCCCTCTGGGGCCAACGTCCTGACTTTC.

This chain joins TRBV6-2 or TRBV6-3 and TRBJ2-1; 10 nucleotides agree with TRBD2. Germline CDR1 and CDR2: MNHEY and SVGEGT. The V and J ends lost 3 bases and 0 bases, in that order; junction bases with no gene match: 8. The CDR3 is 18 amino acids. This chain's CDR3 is CASSYASGGGSSYNEQFF. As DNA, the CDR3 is TGTGCCAGCAGTTATGCGAGCGGGGGGGGTAGCTCCTACAATGAGCAGTTCTTC.

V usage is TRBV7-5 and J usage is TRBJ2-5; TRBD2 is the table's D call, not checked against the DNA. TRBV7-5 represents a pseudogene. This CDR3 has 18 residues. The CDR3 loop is CARSLSLAGGPRQETQYF. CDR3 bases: TGTGCCAGAAGCTTATCCCTAGCGGGAGGGCCCAGACAAGAGACCCAGTACTTC.